This T cell receptor beta chain was documented in a study of T cells in Graves' hyperthyroidism and ophthalmopathy. This clonotype occurred many times. Germline V CDR1 and CDR2: SNHLY, FYNNEI. V lost 3 bases and J 2 bases, leaving 9 bases between the germline ends. This CDR3 is 14 amino acids long. Diagnosis relied on clinical symptoms, serum thyroxine and TRAb, thyroid ultrasound and orbital computed tomography. Fresh peripheral blood, approximately 10 ml, was the source of the PBMCs. TCR beta CDR3 region amplification was performed from RNA transcripts. HTBI primers were the set used in a first-round RT-PCR of the TCR CDR3. TCRdb redid the calling of the multiplex PCR reads with MiXCR, one entry per CDR3 protein. The table lists 300,000 to 450,000 distinct CDR3 sequences, roughly 25% of them singletons.

This clonotype was obtained from a man aged 50-60 years with Graves' hyperthyroidism. The chain recombines TRBV2 with TRBJ2-3; D remains ambiguous. Sequencing was done on a sample of blood. DNA for the CDR3: TGTGCCAGCAGTGATAGACGATCCACAGATACGCAGTATTTT. The encoded protein is CASSDRRSTDTQYF.